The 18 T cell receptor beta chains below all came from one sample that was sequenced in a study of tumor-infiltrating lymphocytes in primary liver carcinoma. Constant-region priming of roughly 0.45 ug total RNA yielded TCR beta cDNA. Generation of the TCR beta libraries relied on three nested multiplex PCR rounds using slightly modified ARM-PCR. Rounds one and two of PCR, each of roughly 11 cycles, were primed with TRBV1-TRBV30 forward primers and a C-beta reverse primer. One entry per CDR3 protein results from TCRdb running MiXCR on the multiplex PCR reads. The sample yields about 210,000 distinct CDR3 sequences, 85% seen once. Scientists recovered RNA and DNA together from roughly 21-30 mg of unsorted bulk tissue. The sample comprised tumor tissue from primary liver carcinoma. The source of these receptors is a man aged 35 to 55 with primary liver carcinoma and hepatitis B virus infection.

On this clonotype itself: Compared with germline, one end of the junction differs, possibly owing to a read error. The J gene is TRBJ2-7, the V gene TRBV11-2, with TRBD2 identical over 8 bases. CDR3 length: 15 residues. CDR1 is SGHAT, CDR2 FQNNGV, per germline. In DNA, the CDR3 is TGTGCCAGCTGCTTAACCCTAGTGGGGACTAGCGAGCAGTACTTC. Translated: CASCLTLVGTSEQYF.

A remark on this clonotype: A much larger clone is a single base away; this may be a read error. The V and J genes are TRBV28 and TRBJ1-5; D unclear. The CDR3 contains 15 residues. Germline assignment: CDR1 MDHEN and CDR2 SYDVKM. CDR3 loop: CANSPVSDGNQPQHF. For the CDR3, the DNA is TGTGCCAACAGTCCCGTCTCGGATGGCAATCAGCCCCAGCATTTT.

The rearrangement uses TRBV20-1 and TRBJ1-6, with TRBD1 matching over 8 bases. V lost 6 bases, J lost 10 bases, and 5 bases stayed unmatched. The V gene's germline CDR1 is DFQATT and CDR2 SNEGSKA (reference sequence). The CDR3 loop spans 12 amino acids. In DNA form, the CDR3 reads TGCAGTGCAAGGACAGGGATCTCACCCCTCCACTTT. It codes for CSARTGISPLHF.

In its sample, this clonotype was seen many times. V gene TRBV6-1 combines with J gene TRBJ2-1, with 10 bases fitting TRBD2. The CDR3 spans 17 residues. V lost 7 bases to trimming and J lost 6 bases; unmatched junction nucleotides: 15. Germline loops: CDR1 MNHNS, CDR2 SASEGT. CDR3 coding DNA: TGTGCCAGCACTCCGGTCGAACGGACTAGCGGAAGCAATGAGCAGTTCTTC. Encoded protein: CASTPVERTSGSNEQFF.

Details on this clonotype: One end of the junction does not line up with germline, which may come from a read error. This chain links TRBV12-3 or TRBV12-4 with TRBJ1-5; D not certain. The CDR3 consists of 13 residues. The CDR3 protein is CASTLGSNQPQHF. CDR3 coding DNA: TGTGCCAGCACTTTGGGGAGCAATCAGCCCCAGCATTTC.

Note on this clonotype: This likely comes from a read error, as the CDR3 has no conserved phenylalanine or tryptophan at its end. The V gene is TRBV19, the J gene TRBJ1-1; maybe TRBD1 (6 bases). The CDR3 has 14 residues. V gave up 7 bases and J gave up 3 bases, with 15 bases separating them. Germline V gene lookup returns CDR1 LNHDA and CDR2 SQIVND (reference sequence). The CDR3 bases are TGTGCCAGTAATATCTGGGGGCTGGACACTGAAGCTTTCTCT. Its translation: CASNIWGLDTEAFS.

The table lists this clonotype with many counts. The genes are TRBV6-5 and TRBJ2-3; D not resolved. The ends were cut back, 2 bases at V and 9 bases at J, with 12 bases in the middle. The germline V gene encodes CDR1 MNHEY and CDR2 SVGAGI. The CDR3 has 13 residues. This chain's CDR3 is CASSYPGLGTQYF. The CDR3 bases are TGTGCCAGCAGTTACCCGGGCCTAGGGACGCAGTATTTT.

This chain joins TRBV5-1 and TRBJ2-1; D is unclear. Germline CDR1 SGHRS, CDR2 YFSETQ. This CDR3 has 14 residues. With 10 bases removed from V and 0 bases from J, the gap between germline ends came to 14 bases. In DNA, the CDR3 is TGCGCCGGCAATCGGATGAGCTCCTACAATGAGCAGTTCTTC. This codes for CAGNRMSSYNEQFF.

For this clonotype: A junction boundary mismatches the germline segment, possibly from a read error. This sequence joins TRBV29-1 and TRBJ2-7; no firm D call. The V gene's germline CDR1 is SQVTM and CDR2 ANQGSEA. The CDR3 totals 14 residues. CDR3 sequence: CSVIRYGNSYEHYF. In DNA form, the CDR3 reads TGCAGCGTTATAAGATATGGCAATTCCTACGAGCACTACTTC.

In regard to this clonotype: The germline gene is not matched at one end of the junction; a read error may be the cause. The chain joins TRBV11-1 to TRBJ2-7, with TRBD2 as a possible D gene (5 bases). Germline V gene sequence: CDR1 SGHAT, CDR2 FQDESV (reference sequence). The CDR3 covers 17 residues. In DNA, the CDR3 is TGTGCCAGCAGTTTAGTGCCTGCGGGTGAAAGCTCCTACGAGCAGTACTTC. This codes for CASSLVPAGESSYEQYF.

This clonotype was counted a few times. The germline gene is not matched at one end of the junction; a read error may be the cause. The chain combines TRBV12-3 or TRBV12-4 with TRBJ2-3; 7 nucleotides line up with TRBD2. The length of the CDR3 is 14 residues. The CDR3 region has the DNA TGTGTCAGCAGTCTGGGGGGGACTCCAGATACGCAATATTTT. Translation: CVSSLGGTPDTQYF.

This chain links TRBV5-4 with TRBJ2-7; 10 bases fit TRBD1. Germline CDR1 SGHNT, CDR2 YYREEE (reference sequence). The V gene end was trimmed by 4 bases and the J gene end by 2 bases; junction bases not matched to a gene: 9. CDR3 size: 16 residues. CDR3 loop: CASSPALGTGAYEQYF. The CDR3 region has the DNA TGTGCCAGCAGCCCGGCGCTAGGGACAGGGGCCTACGAGCAGTACTTC.

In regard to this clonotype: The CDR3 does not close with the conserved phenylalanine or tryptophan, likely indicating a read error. For the CDR3, the DNA is TGTGCCAGCAGCAGAAGAAGTACAGGGAACGCAAATACGCAGTATTTA. This codes for CASSRRSTGNANTQYL. This chain uses TRBV11-2 with TRBJ2-3, with D possibly being TRBD1 (6 bases). Germline V gene data show CDR1 as SGHAT and CDR2 as FQNNGV. This CDR3 spans 16 amino acids. Trimming pared 5 bases from V and 7 bases from J, leaving 22 bases between.

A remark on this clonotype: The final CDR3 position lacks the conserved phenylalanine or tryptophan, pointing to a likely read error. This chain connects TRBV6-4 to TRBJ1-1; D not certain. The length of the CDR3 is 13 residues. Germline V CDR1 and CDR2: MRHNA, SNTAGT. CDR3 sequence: CVSSVGVNTEAFL. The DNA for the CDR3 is TGTGTCAGCAGTGTCGGGGTGAACACTGAAGCTTTCCTT.

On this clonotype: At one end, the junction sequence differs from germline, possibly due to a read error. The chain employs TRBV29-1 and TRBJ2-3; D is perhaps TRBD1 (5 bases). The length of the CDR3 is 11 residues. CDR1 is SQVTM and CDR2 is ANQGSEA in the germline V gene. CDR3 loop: CSVEQTDMQYF. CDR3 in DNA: TGCAGCGTTGAACAGACAGATATGCAGTATTTT.

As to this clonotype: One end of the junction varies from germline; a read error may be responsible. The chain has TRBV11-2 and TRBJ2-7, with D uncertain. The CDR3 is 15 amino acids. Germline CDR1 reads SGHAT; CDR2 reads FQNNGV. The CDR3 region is CVSNSGRLYARDQYF. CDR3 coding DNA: TGTGTCAGCAACTCCGGACGGCTTTACGCGCGCGACCAGTACTTC. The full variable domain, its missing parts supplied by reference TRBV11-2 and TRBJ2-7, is EAGVAQSPRYKIIEKRQSVAFWCNPISGHATLYWYQQILGQGPKLLIQFQNNGVVDDSQLPKDRFSAERLKGVDSTLKIQPAKLEDSAVYLCVSNSGRLYARDQYFGPGTRLTVT.

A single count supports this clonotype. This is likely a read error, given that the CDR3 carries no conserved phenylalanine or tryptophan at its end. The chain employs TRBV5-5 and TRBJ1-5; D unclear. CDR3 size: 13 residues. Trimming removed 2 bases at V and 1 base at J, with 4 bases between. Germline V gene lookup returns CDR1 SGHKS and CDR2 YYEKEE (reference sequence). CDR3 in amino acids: CASSLISNQPQHS. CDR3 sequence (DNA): TGTGCCAGCAGCTTAATCAGCAATCAGCCCCAGCATTCT.

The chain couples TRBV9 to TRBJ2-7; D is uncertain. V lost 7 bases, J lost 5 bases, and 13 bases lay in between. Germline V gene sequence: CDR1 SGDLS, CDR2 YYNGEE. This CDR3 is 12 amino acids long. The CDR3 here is CASGSGYDEQYF. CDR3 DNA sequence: TGTGCCAGCGGGTCCGGGTACGACGAGCAGTACTTC.